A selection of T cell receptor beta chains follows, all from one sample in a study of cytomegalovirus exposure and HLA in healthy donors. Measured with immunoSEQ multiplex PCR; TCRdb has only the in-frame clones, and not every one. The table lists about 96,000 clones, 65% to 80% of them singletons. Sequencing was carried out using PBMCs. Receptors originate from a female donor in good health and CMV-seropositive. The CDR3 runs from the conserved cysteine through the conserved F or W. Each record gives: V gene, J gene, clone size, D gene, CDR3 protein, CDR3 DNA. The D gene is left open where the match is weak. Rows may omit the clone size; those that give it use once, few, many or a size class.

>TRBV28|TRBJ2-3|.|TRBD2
CASEGGDTDTQYF
TGTGCCAGTGAGGGAGGGGACACAGATACGCAGTATTTT
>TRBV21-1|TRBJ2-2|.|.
CASSSHRGPYFPSGELFF
TGTGCCAGCAGCTCTCACAGGGGGCCCTACTTCCCCTCCGGGGAGCTGTTTTTT
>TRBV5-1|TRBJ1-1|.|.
CASSYILQPGGTEAFF
TGCGCCAGCAGCTACATCTTACAGCCTGGGGGGACTGAAGCTTTCTTT
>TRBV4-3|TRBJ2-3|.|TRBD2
CASSQEETSGVLSSTDTQYF
TGCGCCAGCAGCCAAGAAGAAACTAGCGGGGTCCTTTCTAGCACAGATACGCAGTATTTT
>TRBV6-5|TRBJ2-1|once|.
CASSARDNEQFF
TGTGCCAGCAGTGCCAGGGACAATGAGCAGTTCTTC
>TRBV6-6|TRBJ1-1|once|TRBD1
CASKLQGMNTEAFF
TGTGCCAGCAAGCTACAGGGGATGAACACTGAAGCTTTCTTT
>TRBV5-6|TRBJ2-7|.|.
CASRSLALYEQYF
TGTGCCAGCAGGTCCCTAGCCCTCTACGAGCAGTACTTC
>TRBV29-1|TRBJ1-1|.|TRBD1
CSVERQGGTEAFF
TGCAGCGTTGAGAGGCAGGGGGGAACTGAAGCTTTCTTT
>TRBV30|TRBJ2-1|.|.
CAWSSRRAPYNEQFF
TGTGCCTGGAGTTCAAGGAGGGCCCCCTACAATGAGCAGTTCTTC
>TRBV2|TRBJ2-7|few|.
CASKIQGQTYEQYF
TGTGCCAGCAAAATACAAGGACAGACCTACGAGCAGTACTTC
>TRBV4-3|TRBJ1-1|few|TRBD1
CASSPGTVGGTEAFF
TGCGCCAGCAGCCCTGGGACAGTCGGGGGAACTGAAGCTTTCTTT
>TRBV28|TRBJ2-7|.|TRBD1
CASSQGTGFSRPDF
TGTGCCAGCAGCCAAGGGACAGGCTTTTCCCGGCCAGACTTC
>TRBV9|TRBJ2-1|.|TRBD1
CASSARQGSGNEQFF
TGTGCCAGCAGCGCGAGACAGGGGTCCGGCAATGAGCAGTTCTTC
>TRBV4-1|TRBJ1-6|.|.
CASSQVGEHSPLHF
TGCGCCAGCAGCCAAGTCGGGGAACACTCACCCCTCCACTTT
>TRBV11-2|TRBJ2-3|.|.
CASSFNRAADTQYF
TGTGCCAGCAGCTTCAATAGAGCCGCAGATACGCAGTATTTT
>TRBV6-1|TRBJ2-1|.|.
CASNPGEPNEQFF
TGTGCCAGCAACCCAGGGGAGCCCAATGAGCAGTTCTTC
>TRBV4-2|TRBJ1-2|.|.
CASSQDQAGGYTF
TGTGCCAGCAGCCAAGACCAGGCGGGCGGCTACACCTTC
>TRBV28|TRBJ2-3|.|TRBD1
CASSLPGQPSTDTQYF
TGTGCCAGCAGCCTGCCGGGACAGCCTAGCACAGATACGCAGTATTTT
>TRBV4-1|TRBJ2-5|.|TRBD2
CASSQDRGGRQETQYF
TGCGCCAGCAGCCAAGATCGCGGCGGGAGGCAAGAGACCCAGTACTTC
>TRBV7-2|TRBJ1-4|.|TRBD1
CASSLGRDRVGLLFF
TGTGCCAGCAGCTTGGGCCGGGACAGGGTGGGGTTACTGTTTTTT
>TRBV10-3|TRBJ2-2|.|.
CAIRDIGTGELFF
TGTGCCATACGGGACATCGGTACCGGGGAGCTGTTTTTT
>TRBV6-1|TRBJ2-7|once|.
CASSELWEGGEQYF
TGTGCCAGCAGTGAACTCTGGGAGGGGGGCGAGCAGTACTTC
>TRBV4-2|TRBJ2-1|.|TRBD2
CASSETSGGDYNEQFF
TGTGCCAGCAGCGAGACTAGCGGGGGGGACTACAATGAGCAGTTCTTC
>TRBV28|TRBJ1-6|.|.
CASSFPGGLWDSPLHF
TGTGCCAGCAGTTTCCCCGGGGGGCTTTGGGATTCACCCCTCCACTTT
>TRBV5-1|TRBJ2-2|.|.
CASSLLQHTGELFF
TGCGCCAGCAGCTTGTTACAGCACACCGGGGAGCTGTTTTTT
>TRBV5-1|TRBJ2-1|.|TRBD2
CASSLVGTTDNEQFF
TGCGCCAGCAGCTTGGTGGGGACTACAGACAATGAGCAGTTCTTC
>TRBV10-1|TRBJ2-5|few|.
CASSEAPGSGETQYF
TGCGCCAGCAGTGAGGCCCCGGGAAGCGGAGAGACCCAGTACTTC
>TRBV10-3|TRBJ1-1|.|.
CAISGVNTEAFF
TGTGCCATCAGTGGAGTTAACACTGAAGCTTTCTTT
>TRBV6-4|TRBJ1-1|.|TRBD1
CASSEYRGSEAFF
TGTGCCAGCAGTGAATACAGGGGGAGTGAAGCTTTCTTT
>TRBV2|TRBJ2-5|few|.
CASNWARGGQETQYF
TGTGCCAGCAATTGGGCTAGGGGTGGGCAAGAGACCCAGTACTTC
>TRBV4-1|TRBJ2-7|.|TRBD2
CASSQGDPTSGRAYEQYF
TGCGCCAGCAGCCAAGGGGACCCCACTAGCGGGAGGGCCTACGAGCAGTACTTC
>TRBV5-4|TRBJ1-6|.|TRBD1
CASRQDRGNSPLHF
TGTGCCAGCAGACAGGACAGGGGTAATTCACCCCTCCACTTT
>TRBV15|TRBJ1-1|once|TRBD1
CATSSPGTGIGTEAFF
TGTGCCACCAGCAGTCCCGGGACAGGGATCGGCACTGAAGCTTTCTTT
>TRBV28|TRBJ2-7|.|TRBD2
CASSLNSGGRYEQYF
TGTGCCAGCAGTTTAAATAGCGGGGGGAGATACGAGCAGTACTTC
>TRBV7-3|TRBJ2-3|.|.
CASSLLSTDTQYF
TGTGCCAGCAGCTTATTAAGCACAGATACGCAGTATTTT
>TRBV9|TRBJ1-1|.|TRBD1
CASSPRRTGETEAFF
TGTGCCAGCAGCCCCAGACGGACAGGGGAAACTGAAGCTTTCTTT
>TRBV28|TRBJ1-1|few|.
CASSLGVMNTEAFF
TGTGCCAGCAGTTTAGGAGTAATGAACACTGAAGCTTTCTTT
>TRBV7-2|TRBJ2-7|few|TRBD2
CASSWRASGFYEQYF
TGTGCCAGCAGCTGGCGGGCTAGCGGGTTCTACGAGCAGTACTTC
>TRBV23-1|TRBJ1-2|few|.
CASLGDPNYGYTF
TGCGCCAGCCTAGGGGATCCTAACTATGGCTACACCTTC
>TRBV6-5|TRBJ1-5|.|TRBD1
CASRSGGGQPQHF
TGTGCCAGCAGATCAGGGGGCGGTCAGCCCCAGCATTTT
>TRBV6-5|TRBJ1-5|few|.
CASSTGWGGNQPQHF
TGTGCCAGCAGTACCGGTTGGGGGGGAAATCAGCCCCAGCATTTT
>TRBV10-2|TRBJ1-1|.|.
CASRNRDNTEAFF
TGCGCCAGCAGGAACAGGGACAACACTGAAGCTTTCTTT
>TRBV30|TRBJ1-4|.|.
CAWSVSGGWGEKLFF
TGTGCCTGGAGTGTGAGCGGGGGGTGGGGGGAAAAACTGTTTTTT
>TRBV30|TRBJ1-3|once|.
CAWSVKNTIYF
TGTGCCTGGAGTGTCAAAAACACCATATATTTT
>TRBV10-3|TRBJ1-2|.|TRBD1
CAIIGQGDYGYTF
TGTGCCATCATCGGACAGGGTGACTATGGCTACACCTTC
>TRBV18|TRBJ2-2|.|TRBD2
CASSRGLAGVNTGELFF
TGTGCCAGCTCACGGGGACTAGCGGGAGTGAACACCGGGGAGCTGTTTTTT
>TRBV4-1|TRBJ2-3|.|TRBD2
CASSQTSGGLSDTQYF
TGCGCCAGCAGCCAAACTAGCGGGGGATTATCAGATACGCAGTATTTT
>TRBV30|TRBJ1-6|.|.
CAWKGESPLHF
TGTGCCTGGAAAGGGGAATCACCCCTCCACTTT
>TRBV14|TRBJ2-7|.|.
CASSQGALSGEQYF
TGTGCCAGCAGCCAAGGAGCTCTCTCGGGCGAGCAGTACTTC
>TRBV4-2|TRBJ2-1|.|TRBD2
CASSPSRGGIYNEQFF
TGTGCCAGCAGCCCGTCTCGCGGGGGGATTTACAATGAGCAGTTCTTC
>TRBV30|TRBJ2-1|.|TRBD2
CAWRVLAGRKNEQFF
TGTGCCTGGAGGGTCCTAGCGGGGAGGAAGAATGAGCAGTTCTTC
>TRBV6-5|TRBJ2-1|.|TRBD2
CASRRTSGRVHEQFF
TGTGCCAGCAGACGTACTAGCGGGAGGGTCCATGAGCAGTTCTTC
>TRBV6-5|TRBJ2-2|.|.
CASSSVTGELFF
TGTGCCAGCAGTTCTGTCACCGGGGAGCTGTTTTTT
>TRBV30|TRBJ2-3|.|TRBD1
CASRTGNEADTQYF
TGTGCCTCTCGGACAGGGAATGAAGCAGATACGCAGTATTTT
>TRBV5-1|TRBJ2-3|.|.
CASSLATDTQYF
TGCGCCAGCAGCTTGGCAACAGATACGCAGTATTTT